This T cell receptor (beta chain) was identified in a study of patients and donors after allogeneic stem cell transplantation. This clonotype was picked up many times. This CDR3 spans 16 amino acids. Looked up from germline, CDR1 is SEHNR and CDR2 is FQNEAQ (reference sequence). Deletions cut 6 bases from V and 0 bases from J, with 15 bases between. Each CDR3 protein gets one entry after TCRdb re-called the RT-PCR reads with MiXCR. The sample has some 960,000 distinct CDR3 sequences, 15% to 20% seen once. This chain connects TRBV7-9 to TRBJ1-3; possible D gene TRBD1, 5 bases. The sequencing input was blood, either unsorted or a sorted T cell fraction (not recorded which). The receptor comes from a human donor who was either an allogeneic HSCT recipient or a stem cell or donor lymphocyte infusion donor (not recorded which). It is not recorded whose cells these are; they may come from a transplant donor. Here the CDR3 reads CASSYSGGSSGNTIYF. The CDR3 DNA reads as TGTGCCAGCAGTTACTCGGGGGGGAGCTCTGGAAACACCATATATTTT.